Following are 23 T cell receptor beta chains from one sample sequenced in a study of blood T cell repertoires in COVID-19. Clones were read by immunoSEQ multiplex PCR, and TCRdb kept only the in-frame ones, dropping some. The data contain some 110,000 clones, roughly 72% of them singletons. The specimen was peripheral blood. The receptors derive from a man aged 80 or over with COVID-19, enrolled during active disease.

The V call is TRBV18, the J call TRBJ1-5; TRBD1 is a possible D gene (5 bases). V was trimmed by 2 bases and J by 4 bases, leaving 15 bases between them. Per germline, CDR1 KGHSH and CDR2 LQKENI. CDR3 size: 16 residues. The CDR3 nucleotides are TGTGCCAGCTCACCATTGCGGCTGGGGCAGAATCAGCCCCAGCATTTT. This translates into CASSPLRLGQNQPQHF.

The V call is TRBV7-8, the J call TRBJ1-2, with TRBD1 as a possible D gene (6 bases). The CDR3 is made up of 14 amino acids. V was shortened by 7 bases and J by 0 bases, with 12 bases between the two germline ends. In germline, CDR1 is SGHVS, CDR2 FQNEAQ. For the CDR3, the DNA is TGTGCCAGCACGGGACAATTAGCTAACTATGGCTACACCTTC. Translating gives CASTGQLANYGYTF. The full variable domain, completed using reference TRBV7-8 and TRBJ1-2, is GAGVSQSPRYKVAKRGQDVALRCDPISGHVSLFWYQQALGQGPEFLTYFQNEAQLDKSGLPSDRFFAERPEGSVSTLKIQRTQQEDSAVYLCASTGQLANYGYTFGSGTRLTVV.

The V call is TRBV30, the J call TRBJ2-6, with a tentative D call TRBD1 (6 bases). Germline CDR1 GTSNPN, CDR2 SVGIG (reference sequence). This CDR3 is 13 amino acids long. Trimming took off 8 bases at V and 2 bases at J, with 10 bases between the two ends. The CDR3 loop is CARDNTGANVLTF. The CDR3 DNA is TGTGCCAGGGACAACACTGGGGCCAACGTCCTGACTTTC. Full variable domain (rest looked up from reference TRBV30 and TRBJ2-6): SQTIHQWPATLVQPVGSPLSLECTVEGTSNPNLYWYRQAAGRGLQLLFYSVGIGQISSEVPQNLSASRPQDRQFILSSKKLLLSDSGFYLCARDNTGANVLTFGAGSRLTVL.

The chain couples TRBV28 to TRBJ2-7; D might be TRBD1 (5 bases). Deletions cut 2 bases from V and 6 bases from J, with 8 bases between. Germline lookup yields CDR1 MDHEN and CDR2 SYDVKM. This CDR3 spans 12 amino acids. The CDR3 reads CASSLNRGEQYF. CDR3 coding DNA: TGTGCCAGCAGTTTAAATAGGGGCGAGCAGTACTTC. Drawing the rest from reference TRBV28 and TRBJ2-7, the complete variable domain is DVKVTQSSRYLVKRTGEKVFLECVQDMDHENMFWYRQDPGLGLRLIYFSYDVKMKEKGDIPEGYSVSREKKERFSLILESASTNQTSMYLCASSLNRGEQYFGPGTRLTVT.

The V and J genes are TRBV3-1 (or the pseudogene TRBV3-2) and TRBJ2-1; 13 nucleotides align to TRBD2. Germline V lookup: CDR1 LGHDT, CDR2 YNNKEL (reference sequence). The CDR3 has 14 amino acids. V shed 4 bases, J shed 15 bases, and the junction held 9 bases outside the gene matches. The CDR3 here is CASSPRTSGRIAFF. The CDR3 coding sequence is TGTGCCAGCAGCCCCCGGACTAGCGGGAGAATTGCGTTCTTC.

This chain connects TRBV24-1 to TRBJ2-3; 11 positions match TRBD2. This CDR3 comprises 17 residues. Germline CDR1 is KGHDR and CDR2 is SFDVKD. Losses at the gene ends were 6 bases for V and 2 bases for J; bases not matched to a gene: 9. This chain's CDR3 is CATSLSGTSGNTDTQYF. The CDR3 DNA follows: TGTGCCACCAGTTTATCCGGGACTAGCGGAAACACAGATACGCAGTATTTT.

This chain uses TRBV29-1 with TRBJ2-7; 8 nucleotides agree with TRBD1. V lost 1 base and J lost 4; bases outside the gene matches: 9. The CDR3 contains 15 residues. CDR1 is SQVTM, CDR2 ANQGSEA, per germline. The CDR3 sequence: CSVEGTGMTGYEQYF. CDR3 coding DNA: TGCAGCGTTGAAGGGACAGGGATGACCGGTTACGAGCAGTACTTC.

This sequence joins TRBV7-3 and TRBJ2-1, with no clear D. The V end lost 2 bases, the J end lost 8 bases, and 10 bases lay between the germline ends. The CDR3 contains 13 residues. The germline gives CDR1 SGHTA, CDR2 FQGTGA. CDR3 protein: CASSLEAVDEQFF. CDR3 coding DNA: TGTGCCAGCAGCTTAGAGGCGGTTGATGAGCAGTTCTTC.

Here the CDR3 DNA reads TGCGCCAGCAGCGAAGGGACAGGGGGCATTCAGTACTTC. It translates to CASSEGTGGIQYF. The chain has TRBV5-1 and TRBJ2-4; TRBD1 agrees at 11 bases. Germline CDR1 reads SGHRS; CDR2 reads YFSETQ. The CDR3 totals 13 residues. Trimming removed 4 bases from V and 9 bases from J; junction bases left unmatched: 3.

The chain joins TRBV2 to TRBJ2-7; 8 bases are shared with TRBD2. The germline gives CDR1 SNHLY, CDR2 FYNNEI. This CDR3 spans 14 amino acids. J was trimmed by 3 bases and V by 6 bases; bases with no gene match: 7. The CDR3, as DNA: TGTGCCAGCAGGCCCGGGAGGGGGGACTACGAGCAGTACTTC. It is translated as CASRPGRGDYEQYF.

J is TRBJ2-3 and V is TRBV2; D not certain. There are 13 residues in the CDR3. The ends were cut back, 5 bases at V and 1 base at J, with 7 bases in the middle. From germline, CDR1 is SNHLY and CDR2 FYNNEI. CDR3 loop: CASSQTGTDTQYF. Here the CDR3 DNA reads TGTGCCAGCAGTCAGACTGGCACAGATACGCAGTATTTT.

The V gene is TRBV29-1, the J gene TRBJ2-3; a weak D match, TRBD2 (5 bases). Per the germline V gene, CDR1 is SQVTM and CDR2 is ANQGSEA. Trimming cost V 5 bases and J 5 bases, with 20 bases left between them. This CDR3 region has 15 residues. CDR3 amino acids: CSVPYRESQRDTQYF. The CDR3 bases are TGCAGCGTTCCTTACCGGGAATCGCAGAGAGATACGCAGTATTTT.

The chain couples TRBV15 to TRBJ2-5; 7 bases map to TRBD1. The CDR3 length is 14 residues. V trimming: 2 bases; J trimming: 7 bases; junction bases outside the gene matches: 7. Germline V lookup: CDR1 LNHNV, CDR2 YYDKDF (reference sequence). CDR3 sequence (DNA): TGTGCCACCAGCAGACCTGGGACAGAAGGGACCCAGTACTTC. This codes for CATSRPGTEGTQYF.

CDR3 DNA sequence: TGCGCCAGCAGCTTGGATCTGACAGCCTACACTGAAGCTTTCTTT. Amino acid sequence: CASSLDLTAYTEAFF. The V and J genes are TRBV5-1 and TRBJ1-1, with D possibly TRBD1 on 5 matching bases. The germline CDR1 and CDR2 sequences are SGHRS and YFSETQ. The CDR3 runs to 15 residues. With 0 bases removed from V and 3 bases from J, the gap between germline ends came to 12 bases. Drawing the rest from reference TRBV5-1 and TRBJ1-1, the complete variable domain is KAGVTQTPRYLIKTRGQQVTLSCSPISGHRSVSWYQQTPGQGLQFLFEYFSETQRNKGNFPGRFSGRQFSNSRSEMNVSTLELGDSALYLCASSLDLTAYTEAFFGQGTRLTVV.

The DNA of the CDR3 is TGTGCCTGGGACAGGGGAACCCACGAGCAGTACTTC. Translation gives CAWDRGTHEQYF. The rearrangement links TRBV30 to TRBJ2-7, with 8 bases matching TRBD1. Germline V CDR1 and CDR2: GTSNPN, SVGIG (reference sequence). The CDR3 loop spans 12 amino acids. Trimming removed 5 bases from V and 5 bases from J; junction bases left unmatched: 5.

This clone was seen just once. The chain uses TRBV27 and TRBJ2-7, with D possibly matching TRBD1 (6 bases). V gave up 0 bases and J gave up 6 bases, with 12 bases separating them. Germline CDR1 MNHEY, CDR2 SMNVEV (reference sequence). There are 14 residues in the CDR3. CDR3 residues: CASSLSGTWGEQYF. CDR3 nucleotides: TGTGCCAGCAGTTTATCCGGGACATGGGGCGAGCAGTACTTC.

The chain uses TRBV3-1 (or the pseudogene TRBV3-2) and TRBJ2-7, with 10 positions matching TRBD2. Germline trimming cut 8 bases from V and 1 base from J; bases unmatched to any gene: 5. The CDR3 has 14 residues. Germline lookup yields CDR1 LGHDT and CDR2 YNNKEL (reference sequence). CDR3 in amino acids: CASHKAGGSYEQYF. The CDR3 DNA reads TGTGCCAGCCATAAAGCGGGGGGGTCCTACGAGCAGTACTTC.

This clone was recorded only once. The chain uses TRBV2 and TRBJ1-1; 10 bases map to TRBD1. The CDR3 sequence is 17 residues long. Germline CDR1 is SNHLY and CDR2 is FYNNEI. V shed 5 bases and J 4 bases; nucleotides not matched to a gene: 13. CDR3 sequence: CASSWRRTGGIVTEAFF. DNA of the CDR3: TGTGCCAGCAGTTGGCGCCGGACAGGGGGTATCGTCACTGAAGCTTTCTTT.

This sequence joins TRBV19 and TRBJ2-3; the match to TRBD1 covers 10 bases. Trimming at V came to 6 bases and at J to 4 bases, leaving 10 bases not matched to a gene. CDR3 length equals 16 residues. Germline CDR1 LNHDA, CDR2 SQIVND (reference sequence). The CDR3 bases are TGTGCCAGTAGCCTACGACCGGGACAGGGGTCAGATACGCAGTATTTT. Translation: CASSLRPGQGSDTQYF.

The rearrangement links TRBV28 to TRBJ1-1; D not resolved. V lost 7 bases to trimming and J lost 7 bases, with 13 bases between them. Germline V gene lookup returns CDR1 MDHEN and CDR2 SYDVKM. This CDR3 is built from 12 residues. The CDR3 DNA is TGTGCCAGCAAGGCGTTTGGAGGTGAAGCTTTCTTT. Translation: CASKAFGGEAFF.

V and J are TRBV30 and TRBJ2-2; perhaps TRBD1 as D (6 bases). The V end lost 3 bases, the J end lost 5 bases, and 16 bases lay between the germline ends. The CDR3 spans 15 residues. Germline-derived CDR1 and CDR2 are GTSNPN and SVGIG (reference sequence). The CDR3 spells CAWSRRDTGTGELFF. CDR3 DNA: TGTGCCTGGAGCCGCCGGGACACGGGAACCGGGGAGCTGTTTTTT. Looking up the rest from reference TRBV30 and TRBJ2-2 gives the full variable domain: SQTIHQWPATLVQPVGSPLSLECTVEGTSNPNLYWYRQAAGRGLQLLFYSVGIGQISSEVPQNLSASRPQDRQFILSSKKLLLSDSGFYLCAWSRRDTGTGELFFGEGSRLTVL.

The chain joins TRBV28 to TRBJ1-1; D is undetermined. Germline V gene lookup returns CDR1 MDHEN and CDR2 SYDVKM. The CDR3 totals 15 residues. Trimming cost V 4 bases and J 6 bases, with 18 bases left between them. The chain's CDR3 is CASSSSREGRSEAFF. The CDR3 DNA is TGTGCCAGCAGTTCCTCCCGAGAGGGTAGGTCTGAAGCTTTCTTT. Drawing the rest from reference TRBV28 and TRBJ1-1, the complete variable domain is DVKVTQSSRYLVKRTGEKVFLECVQDMDHENMFWYRQDPGLGLRLIYFSYDVKMKEKGDIPEGYSVSREKKERFSLILESASTNQTSMYLCASSSSREGRSEAFFGQGTRLTVV.

The V call is TRBV4-2, the J call TRBJ1-6, with D possibly TRBD1 on 6 matching bases. V gave up 6 bases and J gave up 7 bases, with 19 bases separating them. Germline loops: CDR1 LGHNA, CDR2 YNFKEQ. The CDR3 is 16 residues long. As DNA, the CDR3 is TGTGCCAGCAGGGCAAGGGGGGGAGGTACCAATTCACCCCTCCACTTT. As protein: CASRARGGGTNSPLHF.